Given below is one TCR beta chain in context. Its antigen is currently unknown. The sorted Tregs were CD4+CD25+CD127-/low cells. Overall study results and limits: Whole repertoires were not studied in the larger cohort, only one V-J beta rearrangement.

Semi-nested PCR with Nested Universal Primer A followed constant-region reverse priming of full-length variable regions. From the 5' RACE reads, TCRdb called clonotypes with MiXCR, one entry per CDR3 protein. The sample records roughly 60,000 distinct CDR3 sequences, about 26% being singletons. Sequencing was carried out using tumor-infiltrating Tregs sorted from the breast tumor. This receptor was taken from a female donor with breast cancer.

In DNA, the CDR3 is TGCAGTGCTAGGGGGATTGGCAGGGGAGACTCCTACGAGCAGTACTTC. It yields the protein CSARGIGRGDSYEQYF. The V gene is TRBV20-1, the J gene TRBJ2-7, with D possibly TRBD1 on 6 matching bases. Trimming took off 3 bases at V and 0 bases at J, with 18 bases between the two ends. The length of the CDR3 is 16 residues. Germline lookup yields CDR1 DFQATT and CDR2 SNEGSKA (reference sequence).